This T cell receptor beta chain originates from a study of cytomegalovirus exposure and HLA in healthy donors. PCR used 60 Vbeta primers and 13 Jbeta primers. TCRdb keeps only in-frame clones here, not all; method: immunoSEQ multiplex PCR. The repertoire holds 130,000 or so clones, with more than 60% as singletons. CDR1 is SQVTM, CDR2 ANQGSEA, per germline. CDR3 size: 15 residues. V trimming: 5 bases; J trimming: 6 bases; junction bases outside the gene matches: 10. The chain combines TRBV29-1 with TRBJ2-1; 10 nucleotides line up with TRBD2. The sequence came from a woman aged 18-29 years in good health and CMV-seronegative. Specimen: PBMCs. The CDR3 DNA reads TGCAGCGTTAAGAGTCTAGCGGGAGTTGGCAATGAGCAGTTCTTC. Translating it yields CSVKSLAGVGNEQFF.